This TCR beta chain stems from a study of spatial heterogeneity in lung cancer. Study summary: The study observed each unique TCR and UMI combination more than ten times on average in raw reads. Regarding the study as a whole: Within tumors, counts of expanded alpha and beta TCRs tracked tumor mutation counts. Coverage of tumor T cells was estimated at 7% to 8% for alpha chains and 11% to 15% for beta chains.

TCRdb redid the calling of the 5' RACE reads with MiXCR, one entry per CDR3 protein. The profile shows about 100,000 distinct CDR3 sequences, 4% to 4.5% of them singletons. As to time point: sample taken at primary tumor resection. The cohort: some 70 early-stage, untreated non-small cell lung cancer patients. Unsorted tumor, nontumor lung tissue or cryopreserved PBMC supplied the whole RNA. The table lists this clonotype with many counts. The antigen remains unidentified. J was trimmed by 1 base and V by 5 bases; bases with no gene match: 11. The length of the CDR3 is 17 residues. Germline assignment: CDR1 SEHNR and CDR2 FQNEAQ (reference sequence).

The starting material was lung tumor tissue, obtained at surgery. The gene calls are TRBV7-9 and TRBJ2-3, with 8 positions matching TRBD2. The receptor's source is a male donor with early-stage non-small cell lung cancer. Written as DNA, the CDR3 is TGTGCCAGCAGCCACTGGGAGCGGGAGAGCGGCACAGATACGCAGTATTTT. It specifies CASSHWERESGTDTQYF.